Described below is a single TCR beta chain sequence and its context. This clone has only a few counts. Its antigen target is currently unknown. No much larger clone exists at a distance of one base, and base qualities are not known. CDR1 and CDR2, per the germline V gene, are SGHTA and FQGNSA. V is clipped by 5 bases and J by 1 base, and the sequence between their germline boundaries is 15 bases long. The CDR3 runs 15 amino acids, cysteine and phenylalanine included. Only the CDR3 part of the read is kept: 45 bases, read in frame from the first base. The library was prepared using the immunoSEQ multiplex PCR assay. A mixture of 60 forward primers for TCR Vbeta segments and 13 reverse primers for TCR Jbeta segments was used in the multiplex PCR. Amplification of the CDR3 region of rearranged TCR beta genes was performed with a multiplex PCR assay on genomic DNA. On the Illumina HiSeq System, the amplified TCR beta libraries were sequenced as 87-base-pair reads. The authors' pipeline ran thus. In a later analysis, tens of millions of unique TCR beta chains were counted across the approximately 640 repertoires, and approximately 11 million of these chains were shared by at least two donors. A nearest-neighbor algorithm error-corrected the raw reads and collapsed the reads into unique sequences, merging closely related sequences to remove PCR and sequencing errors. V, D and J gene segments were assigned by aligning CDR3 sequences to IMGT reference sequences. Each retained sequence needed at least a six-nucleotide match to both a V gene segment and a J gene segment. A rearrangement counted as productive if the CDR3 had no stop codons and remained in frame with V and J, and every other rearrangement counted as non-productive. Following IMGT convention, CDR3 was defined as the stretch from the second conserved V-encoded cysteine to the conserved J-encoded phenylalanine. In an earlier analysis of more than 550 of the donors, sequences lacking an unambiguous match to a single V gene segment were excluded. In an earlier analysis of approximately 500 of the donors, a V segment was called functional when productive rearrangements were above 56.7%, and segregating when the standard deviation between donors exceeded 5%. To diagnose cytomegalovirus status from the catalog of TCR beta chain sequences, a statistical classification framework was built. In a later analysis, TCR nucleotide sequences were compared against IMGT/GENE-DB human TR gene sequences so that V and J genes could be assigned. In a later analysis, CDR3 sequences and most-parsimonious VDJ recombination scenarios were assigned using the TCRdist pipeline. In a later analysis, each TCR beta chain was defined by its CDR3 amino acid sequence together with its V-gene family, and reads lacking a unique V-gene family were excluded. As a way to deal with suspected cross-contamination and a sequencing artifact, a later analysis dropped over 550 nucleotide sequences that were highly shared and had low generation probability. In a later analysis, a clonal expansion index for each public chain was calculated from normalized within-repertoire ranks of inferred template counts. In a later analysis, generation probabilities were computed with a VDJ recombination model fitted to out-of-frame rearrangements, and the resulting probabilities were checked against IGoR. A later analysis scored TCR-TCR, TCR-HLA and TCR-CMV co-occurrence with hypergeometric tests, applying a repertoire-size bias correction to TCR pairs. To estimate false discovery rates, a later analysis permuted the HLA or CMV assignments 20 times. In a later analysis, co-occurring TCRs were grouped with DBSCAN, and TCRdist sequence similarity was added when clustering was performed within HLA-allele-positive subsets. Repertoires with fewer than 30,000 or more than 120,000 public chains, plus five repertoires with anomalous nucleotide sharing, were excluded from co-occurrence clustering. TCRdb provides this immuneACCESS table in a form limited to in-frame rearrangements. Some clones are lacking; in checked studies, under half of them reflect an unresolved V gene, and why the rest are absent is not known. The V and J calls and clone size are taken from that table; D and trimming were inferred from the DNA. This sample holds 100,000 to 150,000 clones; 15% to 20% were observed only once. The ten largest account for 2.9% of the sample.

This sample was taken from a study of cytomegalovirus exposure and HLA in healthy donors (dated by TCRdb to about 2017). Broadly, across the study: An earlier analysis of 587 of the donors reported over 250 Gb of sequence data and 95 million to 120 million unique TCR beta sequences obtained from roughly 170 million T cells. Across some 400 genotyped donors of the cohort, an average of roughly 200,000 unique TCR beta nucleotide sequences per donor were sequenced, and roughly a sixth of those sequences were non-productive. The aim of the study was to test whether cataloging public T cell receptors could identify signatures of past pathogen exposure. Class I and class II HLA loci were covered by the typing at four-digit resolution. The genetic ancestry cluster associated with self-reported Caucasian donors included 65% to 90% of the roughly 380 genotyped donors. Five DR-DQ haplotypes were handled as single units for association and clustering, since linkage in the cohort was strong. A later genetic analysis used genome-wide SNP genotypes for about three fifths of the 666 donors, treating that subset as a discovery cohort. In addition to the first cohort of 500 to 850 subjects, a separate validation cohort of approximately 130 different subjects was used. An early release that covered about 600 HLA-typed donors contained around 330 gigabases of sequencing data and around 85 million unique TCR sequences. Typing coverage varied by locus: 629-630 donors for A, B, C, DRB1 and DQB1; approximately 560 for DQA1; about 600 for DPA1; roughly 450 for DPB1. All discovery cohort repertoires had been generated using a single sequencing platform. To decide whether each TCR beta V gene segment behaved as functional or pseudogenic, an earlier analysis of some 540 of the donors relied on high-throughput TCR beta sequencing. Donor age, sex, ethnicity and CMV serostatus were compiled alongside the repertoire data. The T cell repertoires of 666 subjects were profiled by immunosequencing and related to cytomegalovirus serostatus. Rather than drawing on any new phenotypic data, the later analysis identified candidate immune exposures from TCR beta sequences and the way those sequences occurred across donors. In a later analysis, previously published TCR beta repertoires from 550 to 700 donors were re-analyzed and high-resolution HLA genotyping was added so that TCR occurrence patterns could be studied. High-throughput TCR immunosequencing, statistical association of individual TCRs with disease status, and machine learning were combined to predict cytomegalovirus infection status.

Summary of the overall study and its limitations: The presence/absence analyses assumed that sequencing depth was roughly uniform across donors, and that assumption may not be true. While some public TCRs were present in many individuals, most TCR sequences turned up only very rarely across donors. In this cohort, only TCR beta chains were sequenced, and detectable features were limited by the absence of alpha or paired-chain data. The earlier analysis of almost 600 of the donors excluded 15 to 20 rarely observed V segments, including chromosome 9 orphons, because counts were too low. Several of the top co-occurrence clusters appeared to be linked to parvovirus B19, influenza, CMV and Epstein-Barr virus, according to a later analysis. Because the 87-base-pair reads could not distinguish some IMGT-functional V segments, including TRBV6-2 and TRBV6-3, those segments were excluded. In an earlier analysis of roughly 560 of the donors, most TCR beta V segments were observed in productive rearrangements about 87% or about 30% of the time, broadly matching IMGT annotations. In both the original and validation cohorts, the classifier was reported to diagnose cytomegalovirus status with high specificity and sensitivity. A further reported finding was that TCR beta sequences accurately predicted the HLA-A and HLA-B alleles for most subjects in the first cohort. The authors suggested that the approach could potentially be generalized to other disease states and immunological phenotypes. Specific HLA alleles were associated with 16,951 TCR beta sequences at a false discovery rate of 0.05 in a later analysis. In a later genetic analysis, fewer N-insertions in productive TCRs were reported among donors in an Asian-associated ancestry cluster than the 666-donor mean. In a later analysis, HLA-associated TCR beta chains showed more clonal expansion and lower generation probabilities than non-associated chains that were equally common. A cluster of highly shared sequence variants was judged likely to represent a technical artifact of the sequencing pipeline. In a later analysis, most CMV-associated TCR beta chains were found to appear HLA-restricted, with HLA associations seemingly driven largely by CMV exposure. Assigning TCR associations to individual alleles was difficult when HLA alleles, especially DR and DQ, strongly co-occurred. A total of 164 TCR beta chains were listed by the study as associated with cytomegalovirus. In a later genetic analysis, a missense DCLRE1C variant was associated with V-gene and J-gene trimming of TCR beta chains, and the association was replicated in an independent cohort. In vitro tests confirmed that a few of the cytomegalovirus-associated TCR beta chains recognize cytomegalovirus antigens. Correlated functional status among segregating V segments might reflect linkage disequilibrium, but an unknown experimental factor could not be ruled out. A later analysis found that TCR association rates varied across HLA loci, with DRB1 alleles showing the most associated TCRs and HLA-C alleles the fewest. Immune exposure information for the cohort was limited to CMV serostatus. HLA typing was unavailable for some donors at each locus, so association tests used only the typed subset.

The cohort was made up of hundreds of healthy bone marrow donors. At the time of sampling, all cohort members were nominally healthy, though unrecorded immune exposures were likely present. The donor tested CMV seropositive and was one of the 289 seropositive cohort members. A peripheral blood sample was collected from each donor, and TCR beta sequencing was performed on peripheral blood mononuclear cells. The Qiagen DNeasy Blood Extraction Kit was used to extract genomic DNA from the blood cell samples. This sequence uses TRBV7-2 and TRBJ2-7, with the D gene not confidently named. Sequenced material: PBMCs. This receptor was identified in a female donor in good health and CMV-seropositive. This receptor carries the CDR3 CASSQSDTSSYEQYF. The nucleotide sequence is TGTGCCAGCAGCCAAAGTGACACCTCTTCCTACGAGCAGTACTTC.